The 9 T cell receptor beta chains listed next were all sequenced from one sample in a study of blood T cell repertoires in COVID-19. Libraries were prepared by immunoSEQ multiplex PCR; TCRdb keeps only in-frame clonotypes and omits some of them. In the table there are roughly 330,000 clones, about 87% of which are singletons. The sequencing sample was made of PBMCs or T cells enriched from blood (not recorded which). The receptors come from a woman under 40 who had recovered from COVID-19.

In regard to this clone: Other DNA sequences in the sample encode the same CDR3. This rearrangement joins TRBV13 to TRBJ1-3; tentative D call: TRBD1 (5 bases). This CDR3 spans 15 amino acids. V was pared by 2 bases and J by 0 bases, with 8 bases between. From germline, CDR1 is PRHDT and CDR2 FYEKMQ (reference sequence). The CDR3 nucleotides are TGTGCCAGCAGCTTATCGGGGGGCTCTGGAAACACCATATATTTT. This translates into CASSLSGGSGNTIYF.

The chain employs TRBV19 and TRBJ1-5; 7 bases align to TRBD1. CDR1 is LNHDA and CDR2 is SQIVND in the germline V gene (reference sequence). The CDR3 covers 16 residues. V shed 3 bases and J 2 bases; nucleotides not matched to a gene: 7. Written as DNA, the CDR3 is TGTGCCAGTAGTATTTCTGGGACAGCGCGCAATCAGCCCCAGCATTTT. Amino acids: CASSISGTARNQPQHF.

The J gene is TRBJ1-2, the V gene TRBV7-9, with D hard to call. Trimming took off 5 bases at V and 0 bases at J, with 22 bases between the two ends. CDR3 length equals 18 residues. Per the germline V gene, CDR1 is SEHNR and CDR2 is FQNEAQ (reference sequence). CDR3 in DNA: TGTGCCAGCAGCCTCTTTGGAGGGAGCGCAGAAGCTAACTATGGCTACACCTTC. Amino acids: CASSLFGGSAEANYGYTF.

This chain connects TRBV7-8 to TRBJ1-1; D remains ambiguous. CDR1 is SGHVS and CDR2 is FQNEAQ in the germline V gene. The V end was cut by 4 bases, the J end by 4 bases, with 25 bases between. CDR3 length: 18 amino acids. CDR3 sequence: CASSSYFVLDGEGTEAFF. The CDR3 DNA reads TGTGCCAGCAGCTCCTACTTCGTGCTGGACGGGGAGGGCACTGAAGCTTTCTTT.

This chain uses TRBV19 with TRBJ2-3, with 9 bases aligning to TRBD2. From germline, CDR1 is LNHDA and CDR2 SQIVND (reference sequence). The CDR3 covers 14 residues. Germline trimming cut 10 bases from V and 5 bases from J; bases unmatched to any gene: 10. CDR3 bases: TGTGCCACTTCGAGGACTAGCGATGTAGATACGCAGTATTTT. This translates into CATSRTSDVDTQYF.

This chain uses TRBV14 with TRBJ2-1; possibly TRBD2 for D (6 bases). The V gene's germline CDR1 is SGHDN and CDR2 FVKESK. This CDR3 comprises 14 residues. The V gene lost 3 bases and the J gene lost 4 bases, with 10 bases spanning the gap. This CDR3 reads CASSHQDYYNEQFF. The CDR3 DNA reads as TGTGCCAGCAGCCACCAGGACTATTACAATGAGCAGTTCTTC.

This sequence joins TRBV6-1 and TRBJ2-1, with 9 bases matching TRBD1. The J segment lost 2 bases and the V segment lost 3 bases, leaving 5 bases of the junction unmatched. This CDR3 contains 16 residues. CDR1 is MNHNS and CDR2 is SASEGT in the germline V gene. The CDR3 sequence is CASSDPGQGPYNEQFF. CDR3 sequence (DNA): TGTGCCAGCAGTGACCCGGGACAGGGTCCCTACAATGAGCAGTTCTTC.

This chain uses TRBV5-6 with TRBJ1-2, with a possible D match to TRBD1 (5 bases). From germline, CDR1 is SGHDT and CDR2 YYEEEE. The CDR3 covers 14 residues. V was clipped by 5 bases and J by 2 bases, with 13 bases between them. This chain's CDR3 is CASRRTGANYGYTF. DNA of the CDR3: TGTGCCAGCAGGCGAACAGGTGCCAACTATGGCTACACCTTC.

The CDR3 loop reads CRVDYNTEAFF. The CDR3 DNA reads TGCAGGGTAGACTATAACACTGAAGCTTTCTTT. V and J are TRBV29-1 and TRBJ1-1; no firm D call. The V gene's germline CDR1 is SQVTM and CDR2 ANQGSEA. The CDR3 is 11 residues long.